Below, one TCR beta chain is given with its context. The sample comes from a study of T-cell reconstitution after alpha-beta-depleted transplantation in children. Looked up from germline, CDR1 is SGHTA and CDR2 is FQGNSA. Unmatched junction bases numbered 8, after V lost 5 bases and J lost 12 bases. The CDR3 totals 12 residues. A library of TCRbeta sequences, prepared with unique molecular identifiers, was generated. TCRdb reanalysed the PCR reads using MiXCR and keeps one entry per CDR3 protein. This sample has about 360,000 distinct CDR3 sequences, with 13% found just once. V usage is TRBV7-2 and J usage is TRBJ2-3; 7 positions agree with TRBD1. The TCR sequence derives from a human donor who donated a stem cell graft to a child with Fanconi anemia. Sequenced material: PBMCs, taken from the stem cell graft. Here the CDR3 DNA reads TGTGCCAGCAGCCTCTTAGGGACAGTTCAGTATTTT. Amino acids: CASSLLGTVQYF.